A selection of T cell receptor beta chains follows, all from one sample in a study of cytomegalovirus exposure and HLA in healthy donors. Profiling relied on immunoSEQ multiplex PCR, and the TCRdb table lists in-frame clones only, not all of them. The sample holds some 110,000 clones, over 9% seen once. Sequencing input: PBMCs. These receptors were obtained from a man aged 40-55 years in good health and CMV-seropositive. CDR3s leave out the opening cysteine and the closing phenylalanine or tryptophan.

V gene: TRBV25-1
J gene: TRBJ2-1
CDR3 protein: ASSEAPGHGFGEQF

V gene: TRBV6-6
J gene: TRBJ2-1
CDR3 protein: ASGTREEDEQF

V gene: TRBV28
J gene: TRBJ2-1
CDR3 protein: ASSLIGDGDNAQF

V gene: TRBV4-2
J gene: TRBJ2-1
CDR3 protein: ASSQDPAGASYNEQF

V gene: TRBV6-5
J gene: TRBJ2-7
CDR3 protein: ASSPGLAGPEQY

V gene: TRBV4-1
J gene: TRBJ2-7
CDR3 protein: ASSQVPGLDVYEQY

V gene: TRBV7-2
J gene: TRBJ1-2
CDR3 protein: ASSSPGRDFNGYT

V gene: TRBV27
J gene: TRBJ1-2
CDR3 protein: ASSFQGSPGYT

V gene: TRBV28
J gene: TRBJ1-2
CDR3 protein: ASSLFGQYYGYT

V gene: TRBV5-4
J gene: TRBJ2-1
CDR3 protein: ASSNPFATHNEQF

V gene: TRBV4-2
J gene: TRBJ2-7
CDR3 protein: ASSERLAGFYEQY

V gene: TRBV27
J gene: TRBJ2-3
CDR3 protein: VTGDTQY

V gene: TRBV6-4
J gene: TRBJ1-3
CDR3 protein: AHLKFGQQSGNTIY

V gene: TRBV27
J gene: TRBJ1-4
CDR3 protein: ASRRWGDEKLF

V gene: TRBV29-1
J gene: TRBJ2-3
CDR3 protein: SVEGTAPRTDTQY

V gene: TRBV19
J gene: TRBJ2-7
CDR3 protein: ASSPWTSGAYEQY

V gene: TRBV27
J gene: TRBJ1-1
CDR3 protein: ASSTMRVNTEAF

V gene: TRBV7-9
J gene: TRBJ2-5
CDR3 protein: ASSSPRTFNQETQY

V gene: TRBV29-1
J gene: TRBJ2-3
CDR3 protein: SGGPGSTDTQY

V gene: TRBV29-1
J gene: TRBJ1-4
CDR3 protein: SVSDYEKLF

V gene: TRBV18
J gene: TRBJ2-1
CDR3 protein: ASSPPGGNEQF

V gene: TRBV28
J gene: TRBJ2-7
CDR3 protein: ASSSDGDSSFYEQY

V gene: TRBV6-4
J gene: TRBJ1-4
CDR3 protein: ASRPGEGRKEKLF